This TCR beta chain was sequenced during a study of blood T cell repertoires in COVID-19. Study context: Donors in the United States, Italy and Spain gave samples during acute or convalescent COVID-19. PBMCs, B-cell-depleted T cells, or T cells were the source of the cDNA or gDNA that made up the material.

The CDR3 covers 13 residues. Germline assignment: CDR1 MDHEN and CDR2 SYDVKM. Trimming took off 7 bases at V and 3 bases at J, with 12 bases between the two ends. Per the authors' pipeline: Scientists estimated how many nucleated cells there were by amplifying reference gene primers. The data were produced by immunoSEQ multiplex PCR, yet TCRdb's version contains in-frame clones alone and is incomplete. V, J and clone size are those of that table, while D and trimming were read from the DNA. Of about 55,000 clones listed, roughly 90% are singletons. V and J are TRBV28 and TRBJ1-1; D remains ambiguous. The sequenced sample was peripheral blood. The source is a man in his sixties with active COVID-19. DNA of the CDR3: TGTGCCAGCAAAGATCCGGCGGACACTGAAGCTTTCTTT. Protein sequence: CASKDPADTEAFF. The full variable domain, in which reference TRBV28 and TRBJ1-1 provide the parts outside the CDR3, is DVKVTQSSRYLVKRTGEKVFLECVQDMDHENMFWYRQDPGLGLRLIYFSYDVKMKEKGDIPEGYSVSREKKERFSLILESASTNQTSMYLCASKDPADTEAFFGQGTRLTVV.